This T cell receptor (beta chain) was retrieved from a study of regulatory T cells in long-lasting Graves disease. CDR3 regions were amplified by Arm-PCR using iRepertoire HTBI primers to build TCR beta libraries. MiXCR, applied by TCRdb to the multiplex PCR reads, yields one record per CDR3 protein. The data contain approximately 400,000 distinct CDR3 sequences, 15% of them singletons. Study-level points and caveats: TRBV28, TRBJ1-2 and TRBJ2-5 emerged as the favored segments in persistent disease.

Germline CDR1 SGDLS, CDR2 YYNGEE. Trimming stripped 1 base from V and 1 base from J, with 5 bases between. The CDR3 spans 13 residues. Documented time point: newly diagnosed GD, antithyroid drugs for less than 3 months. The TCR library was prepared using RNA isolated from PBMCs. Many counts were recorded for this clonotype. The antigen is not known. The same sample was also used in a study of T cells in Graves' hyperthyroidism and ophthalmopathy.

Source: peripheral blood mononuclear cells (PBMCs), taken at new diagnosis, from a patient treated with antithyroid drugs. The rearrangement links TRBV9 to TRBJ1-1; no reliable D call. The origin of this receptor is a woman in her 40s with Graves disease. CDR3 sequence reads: CASSVNTNTEAFF. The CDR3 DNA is TGTGCCAGCAGCGTAAACACGAACACTGAAGCTTTCTTT.